Below, 6 T cell receptor beta chains from the same sample are listed, as sequenced in a study of cytomegalovirus exposure and HLA in healthy donors. Vbeta (60) and Jbeta (13) primers were used in the PCR. Sequenced by immunoSEQ multiplex PCR; TCRdb stores in-frame clones only, minus some. The sample gives about 180,000 clones, about four fifths of which show up once; around 0.41% is in the top ten. Sequencing was performed on PBMCs. The receptors stem from a boy younger than 10 in good health and CMV-seronegative.

The rearrangement joins TRBV7-2 to TRBJ2-1, with 8 positions matching TRBD2. V was clipped by 5 bases and J by 6 bases; unmatched bases: 9. The CDR3 contains 15 residues. The germline V gene has CDR1 SGHTA and CDR2 FQGNSA. The CDR3 region has the DNA TGTGCCAGCAGCCCCTTTAGCGGGAAAAGCAATGAGCAGTTCTTC. Translated, it gives CASSPFSGKSNEQFF.

The chain joins TRBV5-1 to TRBJ2-3; TRBD2 agrees at 14 bases. The CDR3 covers 18 residues. V lost 0 bases to trimming and J lost 2 bases; unmatched junction nucleotides: 5. Germline V CDR1 and CDR2: SGHRS, YFSETQ. CDR3 loop: CASSLAGTSGRDTDTQYF. CDR3 DNA: TGCGCCAGCAGCTTGGCCGGGACTAGCGGGAGAGACACAGATACGCAGTATTTT.

This clone was counted a single time. The rearrangement joins TRBV4-2 to TRBJ2-7; D gene ambiguous. Trimming took 4 bases from V and 5 from J, leaving 18 bases between them. CDR1 LGHNA and CDR2 YNFKEQ come from the germline V gene. The CDR3 is made up of 15 amino acids. The CDR3 nucleotides read TGTGCCAGCAGCCCCTCAGACTTCTTAGTCAACGAGCAGTACTTC. Its translation: CASSPSDFLVNEQYF.

The chain has TRBV6-5 and TRBJ2-7; D not resolved. V lost 8 bases, J lost 2 bases, and 10 bases lay in between. CDR1 and CDR2 (germline): MNHEY, SVGAGI. CDR3 size: 12 residues. This CDR3 is CASQATAYEQYF. CDR3 in DNA: TGTGCCAGCCAGGCGACCGCCTACGAGCAGTACTTC.

This chain links TRBV27 with TRBJ2-7; D may be TRBD2 (6 bases). V lost 3 bases, J lost 2 bases, and 20 bases lay in between. Per the germline V gene, CDR1 is MNHEY and CDR2 is SMNVEV (reference sequence). The CDR3 is 17 residues long. The CDR3 is CASSFDPEGGNPYEQYF. Here the CDR3 DNA reads TGTGCCAGCAGTTTCGACCCTGAGGGAGGAAACCCCTACGAGCAGTACTTC.

The CDR3 spells CASSFQRETYNEQFF. The CDR3 coding sequence is TGTGCCAGCAGCTTCCAGCGGGAGACCTACAATGAGCAGTTCTTC. The V call is TRBV5-4, the J call TRBJ2-1; the match to TRBD2 covers 8 bases. Germline V gives CDR1 SGHNT, CDR2 YYREEE (reference sequence). V was clipped by 2 bases and J by 2 bases; unmatched bases: 3. CDR3 length: 15 amino acids. The full variable domain, its missing parts supplied by reference TRBV5-4 and TRBJ2-1, is ETGVTQSPTHLIKTRGQQVTLRCSSQSGHNTVSWYQQALGQGPQFIFQYYREEENGRGNFPPRFSGLQFPNYSSELNVNALELDDSALYLCASSFQRETYNEQFFGPGTRLTVL.